This TCR beta chain was recorded in a study of T cell responses to AZD1222 COVID-19 vaccine. Produced via immunoSEQ multiplex PCR; TCRdb's table is partial and in-frame only. Of tens of thousands of clones in the sample, 75% to 95% were seen once. Study outcomes and limitations: Donor demographics were predominantly white British with a female majority; clonal diversity may be underestimated.

To note about this clone: What it binds is not known.

The sequence was collected from an adult who received the MenACWY meningococcal vaccine as a control. The sample here was peripheral blood, taken 28 days after the second dose of the MenACWY control vaccine.

Written as DNA, the CDR3 is TGTGCCAGCAGTTTGAGCAGAAGAGTCTCGGGTGGCTACACCTTC. This translates into CASSLSRRVSGGYTF. The V gene is TRBV28, the J gene TRBJ1-2; D is unclear. The germline V and J ends were trimmed by 3 bases and 7 bases, with 18 bases remaining between them. Germline-derived CDR1 and CDR2 are MDHEN and SYDVKM. CDR3 length: 15 amino acids.